Shown below are 6 T cell receptor beta chains from a single sample sequenced in a study of blood T cell repertoires in COVID-19 (dated by TCRdb to 2020 to 2021). Libraries were built with the immunoSEQ multiplex PCR assay. TCRdb limited this immuneACCESS table to in-frame rearrangements with V and J called. A share of clones is missing; checked studies link under half to unresolved V genes, and the rest is unexplained. The sample records around 150,000 clones, approximately 80% of which are singletons. Of the sample, approximately 5.3% is held by the ten largest clones. The sample comprised PBMCs or T cells enriched from blood (not recorded which). These receptor sequences come from an older man who had been exposed to COVID-19.

This sequence joins TRBV6-6 and TRBJ1-1; the D gene is possibly TRBD1 (6 bases). V dropped 10 bases and J dropped 1 base, with 10 bases sitting between them. The CDR3 consists of 12 residues. Per germline, CDR1 MNHNY and CDR2 SVGAGI (reference sequence). CDR3 nucleotide sequence: TGTGCCACCGGACAGCCGAACACTGAAGCTTTCTTT. Translation: CATGQPNTEAFF.

The gene calls are TRBV5-5 and TRBJ2-3; TRBD2 aligns across 12 bases. The germline V gene has CDR1 SGHKS and CDR2 YYEKEE (reference sequence). V was pared by 4 bases and J by 0 bases, with 6 bases of the junction left unmatched. The CDR3 totals 17 residues. CDR3 region: CASSRLAGATSTDTQYF. CDR3 coding DNA: TGTGCCAGCAGCCGACTAGCGGGGGCGACTAGCACAGATACGCAGTATTTT.

The rearrangement links TRBV3-1 (or the pseudogene TRBV3-2) to TRBJ2-4; TRBD2 matches 12 bases. The CDR3 covers 18 residues. Germline CDR1 and CDR2: LGHDT and YNNKEL (reference sequence). V was clipped by 4 bases and J by 7 bases; unmatched bases: 14. The CDR3 region has the DNA TGTGCCAGCAGCCTCTCTACCTTGACTAGCGGGAGTGGGAACATTCAGTACTTC. Translation gives CASSLSTLTSGSGNIQYF.

This chain links TRBV29-1 with TRBJ2-3, with D unclear. Trimming pared 5 bases from V and 5 bases from J, leaving 11 bases between. The CDR3 is made up of 12 amino acids. Germline V gives CDR1 SQVTM, CDR2 ANQGSEA. The DNA of the CDR3 is TGCAGCGTTCCCGTGAGAGGAGATACGCAGTATTTT. Translating gives CSVPVRGDTQYF.

The chain links TRBV2 to TRBJ2-7; D uncertain. Germline V gene data show CDR1 as SNHLY and CDR2 as FYNNEI. This CDR3 is built from 11 residues. V shed 7 bases and J shed 4 bases, with 8 bases lying between them. This CDR3 reads CASMADYEQYF. CDR3 coding DNA: TGTGCCAGCATGGCGGATTACGAGCAGTACTTC.

J is TRBJ2-5 and V is TRBV7-9; 10 bases fit TRBD2. The junction had 8 bases not matched to a gene; V was cut back by 5 bases and J by 5 bases. Germline V gene sequence: CDR1 SEHNR, CDR2 FQNEAQ (reference sequence). CDR3 length equals 15 residues. CDR3 in amino acids: CASSAGASGSETQYF. The CDR3 region has the DNA TGTGCCAGCAGCGCTGGTGCTAGCGGGAGCGAGACCCAGTACTTC.